Given below is one TCR beta chain in context. It has no known antigen specificity. Qualities for individual bases were not recorded, and no much larger clone is one base off. Per the germline V gene (reference sequence), LNHDA is the CDR1 and SQIVND is the CDR2. The V end gives up 5 bases and the J end 2 bases, leaving 9 bases in the junction not matched to a gene. Reading from cysteine to phenylalanine, the CDR3 counts 16 amino acids. The CDR3 DNA has 48 bases and is translated from base 1. The sample belongs to a study of blood T cell repertoires in COVID-19 (dated by TCRdb to 2020 to 2021). In the study overall: Collaborator samples came from the United States, Italy and Spain and covered acute and convalescent phases of COVID-19. The dataset comprised deeply sampled blood TCRbeta repertoires from subjects exposed to, actively infected with, or recovered from COVID-19. The prospective study material was composed of cDNA or gDNA derived from T cells, B-cell-depleted T cells, or PBMCs. Where HLA class I and class II types were available, the types were taken from metadata supplied by the sample provider, not from assay-based typing. The repertoires were released in a freely available public database meant as a resource for research on the immune response to SARS-CoV-2. Sample metadata almost always included a de-identified subject ID, COVID-19 status, age in years and sex. Samples came from the ongoing ImmuneRACE study (first 160 participants) plus 1,254 subjects from 6 global collaborators. The paper as a whole reports these results and caveats: The quantity of clinical and demographic metadata differed by source and by participant and was supplied without curation.

Each collaborating institution followed its own protocols to collect whole blood in K2EDTA tubes. For TCRbeta analysis, collaborators shipped samples as frozen whole blood, isolated PBMCs, or DNA extracted from either of those sample types. TCRbeta CDR3 regions were amplified from genomic DNA by means of the immunoSEQ Assay, a bias-controlled multiplex PCR. In the authors' own workflow: The number of nucleated cells in each sample was estimated by amplification of reference gene primers within the assay. To quantify the absolute abundance of each unique TCRbeta CDR3 rearrangement, sequence reads were collapsed and filtered. For each sample, productive Simpson clonality was calculated by taking the square root of Simpson's diversity index across productive rearrangements. Imported from immuneACCESS, the table was reduced by TCRdb to in-frame sequences with V and J called. These copies leave out some clones; in studies compared against another copy, an unresolved V gene accounts for under half, and the cause of the remainder is not known. V and J calls and clone size come straight from that table; D and trimming were deduced from the DNA. The sample table shows about 40,000 clones, and roughly 90% are seen once. The ten top clones hold approximately 12% of the sample.

The origin of this receptor is a man aged 55-75 years with active COVID-19. The sample consisted of peripheral blood. The chain is made from TRBV19 and TRBJ1-2, with 9 junctional bases fitting TRBD1. The nucleotides read TGTGCCAGTAGTCTCCTCCGGGACAGGGTGAACTATGGCTACACCTTC. This sequence encodes CASSLLRDRVNYGYTF.